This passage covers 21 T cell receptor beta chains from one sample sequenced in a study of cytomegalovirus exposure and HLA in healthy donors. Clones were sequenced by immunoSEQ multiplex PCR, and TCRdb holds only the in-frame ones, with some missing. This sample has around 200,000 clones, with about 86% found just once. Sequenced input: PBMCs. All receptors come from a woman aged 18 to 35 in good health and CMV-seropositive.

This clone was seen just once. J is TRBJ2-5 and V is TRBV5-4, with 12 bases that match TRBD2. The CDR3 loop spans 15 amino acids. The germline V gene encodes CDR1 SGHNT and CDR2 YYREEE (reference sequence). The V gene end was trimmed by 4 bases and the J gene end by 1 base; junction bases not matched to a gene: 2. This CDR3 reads CASSPTSGGQETQYF. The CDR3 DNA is TGTGCCAGCAGCCCGACTAGCGGGGGCCAAGAGACCCAGTACTTC.

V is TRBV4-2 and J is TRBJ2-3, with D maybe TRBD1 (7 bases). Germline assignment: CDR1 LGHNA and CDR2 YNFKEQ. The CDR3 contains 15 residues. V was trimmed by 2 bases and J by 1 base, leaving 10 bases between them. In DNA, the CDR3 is TGTGCCAGCAGCCAACAGGGGGAGGGCACAGATACGCAGTATTTT. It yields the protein CASSQQGEGTDTQYF.

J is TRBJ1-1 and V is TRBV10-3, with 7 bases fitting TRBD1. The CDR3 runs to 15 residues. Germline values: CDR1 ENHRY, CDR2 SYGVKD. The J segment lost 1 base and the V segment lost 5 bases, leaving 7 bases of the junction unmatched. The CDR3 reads CAISPFEGANTEAFF. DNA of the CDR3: TGTGCCATCAGTCCCTTTGAGGGGGCGAACACTGAAGCTTTCTTT.

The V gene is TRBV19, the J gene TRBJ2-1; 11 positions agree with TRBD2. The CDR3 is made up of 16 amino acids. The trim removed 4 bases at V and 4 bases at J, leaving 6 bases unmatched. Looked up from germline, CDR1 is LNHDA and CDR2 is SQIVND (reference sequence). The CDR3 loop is CASSSSLAGGYNEQFF. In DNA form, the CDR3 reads TGTGCCAGTAGTAGTTCCCTAGCGGGGGGTTACAATGAGCAGTTCTTC.

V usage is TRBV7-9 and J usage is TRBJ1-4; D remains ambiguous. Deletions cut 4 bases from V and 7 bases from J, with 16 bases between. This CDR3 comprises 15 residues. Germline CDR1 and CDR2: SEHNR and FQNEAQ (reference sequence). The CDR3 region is CASSSRPDSGEKLFF. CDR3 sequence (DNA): TGTGCCAGCAGCTCTAGACCCGATAGCGGTGAAAAACTGTTTTTT.

The CDR3 is CAISKGQVSNQPQHF. The CDR3 nucleotides are TGTGCCATCAGCAAGGGACAGGTTAGCAATCAGCCCCAGCATTTT. This chain joins TRBV10-3 and TRBJ1-5, with 8 bases aligning to TRBD1. Trimming removed 6 bases from V and 0 bases from J; junction bases left unmatched: 4. This CDR3 is built from 15 residues. Germline V gene lookup returns CDR1 ENHRY and CDR2 SYGVKD.

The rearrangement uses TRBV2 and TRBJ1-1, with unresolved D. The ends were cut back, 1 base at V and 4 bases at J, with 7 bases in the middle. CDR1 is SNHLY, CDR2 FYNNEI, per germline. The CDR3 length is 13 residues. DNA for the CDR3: TGTGCCAGCAGTGAAGGGCCCCTCACTGAAGCTTTCTTT. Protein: CASSEGPLTEAFF.

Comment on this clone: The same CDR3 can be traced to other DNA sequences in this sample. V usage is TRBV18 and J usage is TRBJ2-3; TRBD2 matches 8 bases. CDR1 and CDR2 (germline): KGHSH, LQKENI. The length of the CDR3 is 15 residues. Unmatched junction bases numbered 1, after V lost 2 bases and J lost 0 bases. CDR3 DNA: TGTGCCAGCTCACCATCGGGGGGGAGCACAGATACGCAGTATTTT. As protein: CASSPSGGSTDTQYF.

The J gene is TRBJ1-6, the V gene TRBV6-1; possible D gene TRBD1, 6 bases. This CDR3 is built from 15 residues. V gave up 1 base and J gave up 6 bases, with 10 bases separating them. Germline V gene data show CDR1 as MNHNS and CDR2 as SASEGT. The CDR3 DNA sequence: TGTGCCAGCAGTGAAGTGGGGGGGCGTAATTCACCCCTCCACTTT. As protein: CASSEVGGRNSPLHF.

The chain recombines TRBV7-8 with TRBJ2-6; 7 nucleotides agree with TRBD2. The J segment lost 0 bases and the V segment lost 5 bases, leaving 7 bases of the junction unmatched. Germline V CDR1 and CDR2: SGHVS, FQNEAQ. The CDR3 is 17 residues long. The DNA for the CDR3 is TGTGCCAGCAGCCGTGGGGGGGTCCGCTCTGGGGCCAACGTCCTGACTTTC. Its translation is CASSRGGVRSGANVLTF.

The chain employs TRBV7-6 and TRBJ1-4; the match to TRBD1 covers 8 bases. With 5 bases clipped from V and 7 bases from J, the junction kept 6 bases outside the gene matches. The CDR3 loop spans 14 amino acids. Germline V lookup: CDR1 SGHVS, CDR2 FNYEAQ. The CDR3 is CASSRGQGLEKLFF. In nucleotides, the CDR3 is TGTGCCAGCAGCCGTGGACAGGGTCTTGAAAAACTGTTTTTT.

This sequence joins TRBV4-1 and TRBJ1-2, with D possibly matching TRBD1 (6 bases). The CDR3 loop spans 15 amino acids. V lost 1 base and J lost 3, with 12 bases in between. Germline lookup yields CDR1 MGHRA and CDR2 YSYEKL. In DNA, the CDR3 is TGCGCCAGCAGCCAAGGGTTGGGGGCGGACTATGGCTACACCTTC. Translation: CASSQGLGADYGYTF.

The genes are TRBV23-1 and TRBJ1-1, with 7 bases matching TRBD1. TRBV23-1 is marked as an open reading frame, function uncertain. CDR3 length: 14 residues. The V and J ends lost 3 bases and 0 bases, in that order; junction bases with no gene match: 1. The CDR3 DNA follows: TGCGCCAGCAGTCAGACAGGGATGAACACTGAAGCTTTCTTT. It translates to CASSQTGMNTEAFF.

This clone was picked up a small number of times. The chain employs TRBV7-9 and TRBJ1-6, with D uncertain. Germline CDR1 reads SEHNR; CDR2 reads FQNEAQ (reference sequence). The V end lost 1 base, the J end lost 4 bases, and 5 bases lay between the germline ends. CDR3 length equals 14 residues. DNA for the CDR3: TGTGCCAGCAGCTTAGAACAGTATAATTCACCCCTCCACTTT. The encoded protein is CASSLEQYNSPLHF.

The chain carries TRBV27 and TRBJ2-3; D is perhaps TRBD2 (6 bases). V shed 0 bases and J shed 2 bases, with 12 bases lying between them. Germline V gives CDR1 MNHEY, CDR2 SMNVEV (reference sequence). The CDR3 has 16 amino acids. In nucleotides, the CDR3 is TGTGCCAGCAGTTTATCGTCGAGACTAGTCACAGATACGCAGTATTTT. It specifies CASSLSSRLVTDTQYF.

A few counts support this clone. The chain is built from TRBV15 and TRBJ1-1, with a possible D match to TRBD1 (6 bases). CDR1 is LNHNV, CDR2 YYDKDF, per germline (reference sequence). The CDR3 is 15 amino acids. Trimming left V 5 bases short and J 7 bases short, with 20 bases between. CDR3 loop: CATSSLFRGGGEAFF. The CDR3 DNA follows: TGTGCCACCAGCTCGCTCTTCAGGGGTGGTGGTGAAGCTTTCTTT.

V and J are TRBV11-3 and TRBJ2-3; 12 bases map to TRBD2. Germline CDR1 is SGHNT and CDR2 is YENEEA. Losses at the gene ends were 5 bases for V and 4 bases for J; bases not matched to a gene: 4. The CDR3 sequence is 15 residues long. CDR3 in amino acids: CASSLAGGPADTQYF. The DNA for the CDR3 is TGTGCCAGCAGCCTAGCGGGGGGGCCGGCAGATACGCAGTATTTT.

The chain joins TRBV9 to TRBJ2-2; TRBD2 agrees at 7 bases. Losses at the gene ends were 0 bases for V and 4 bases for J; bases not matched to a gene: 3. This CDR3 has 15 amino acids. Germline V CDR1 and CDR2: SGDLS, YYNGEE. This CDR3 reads CASSVASGSTGELFF. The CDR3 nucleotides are TGTGCCAGCAGCGTAGCTAGCGGATCCACCGGGGAGCTGTTTTTT.

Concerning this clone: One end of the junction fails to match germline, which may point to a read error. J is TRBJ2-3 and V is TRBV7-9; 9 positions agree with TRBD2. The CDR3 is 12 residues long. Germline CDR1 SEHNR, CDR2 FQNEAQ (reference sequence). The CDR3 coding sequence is TGTGCCAGCAGCTTAAATAGCGGGGGCCAGAATTTT. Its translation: CASSLNSGGQNF.

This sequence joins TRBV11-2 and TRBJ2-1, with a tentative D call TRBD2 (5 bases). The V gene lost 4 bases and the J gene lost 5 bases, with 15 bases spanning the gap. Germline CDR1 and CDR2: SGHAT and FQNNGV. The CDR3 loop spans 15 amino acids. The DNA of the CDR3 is TGTGCCAGCAGCTCCACACTAGTCCTAAACAATGAGCAGTTCTTC. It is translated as CASSSTLVLNNEQFF.

In DNA, the CDR3 is TGTGCCAGCAGTTACGATCGGGGAGCATACTACGAGCAGTACTTC. Encoded protein: CASSYDRGAYYEQYF. The rearrangement links TRBV6-6 to TRBJ2-7, with D perhaps TRBD2 (5 bases). V lost 2 bases and J lost 3, with 14 bases in between. This CDR3 contains 15 residues. Germline values: CDR1 MNHNY, CDR2 SVGAGI (reference sequence).